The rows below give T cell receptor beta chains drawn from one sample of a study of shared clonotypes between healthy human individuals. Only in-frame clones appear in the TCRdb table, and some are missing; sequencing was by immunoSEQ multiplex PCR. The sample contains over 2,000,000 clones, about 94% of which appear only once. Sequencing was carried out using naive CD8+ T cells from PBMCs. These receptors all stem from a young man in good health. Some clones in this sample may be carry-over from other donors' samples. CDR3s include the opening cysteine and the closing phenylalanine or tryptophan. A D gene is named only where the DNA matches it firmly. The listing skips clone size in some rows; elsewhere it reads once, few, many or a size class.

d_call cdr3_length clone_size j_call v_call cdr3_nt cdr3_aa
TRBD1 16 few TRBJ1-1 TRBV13 TGTGCCAGCAGCTTACAACAGGGGTGGGTGAACACTGAAGCTTTCTTT CASSLQQGWVNTEAFF
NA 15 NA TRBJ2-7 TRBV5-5 TGTGCCAGCAGCTTAGGTGGGCTGGTGATATACGAGCAGTACTTC CASSLGGLVIYEQYF
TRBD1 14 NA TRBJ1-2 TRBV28 TGTGCCAGCAGTTTTCCCAGACAGGGAAGGGGCTACACCTTC CASSFPRQGRGYTF
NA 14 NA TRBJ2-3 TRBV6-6 TGTGCCAGCAGTTACGAGATTAGGACAGATACGCAGTATTTT CASSYEIRTDTQYF
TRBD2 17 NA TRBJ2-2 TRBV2 TGTGCCAGCAGTGGAGGTAGCGGGAGGGCCGACACCGGGGAGCTGTTTTTT CASSGGSGRADTGELFF
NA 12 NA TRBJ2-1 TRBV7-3 TGTGCCAGCAGCGAGGGTGGCAATGAGCAGTTCTTC CASSEGGNEQFF
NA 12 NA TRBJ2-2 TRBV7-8 TGTGCCAGCAGCTTGAAGGCCGGGGAGCTGTTTTTT CASSLKAGELFF
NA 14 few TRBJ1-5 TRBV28 TGTGCCAGCAGTTTATTTGAGAGAAATCAGCCCCAGCATTTT CASSLFERNQPQHF
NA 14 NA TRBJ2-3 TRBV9 TGTGCCAGCAGCGAGAGCGGGAGCACAGATACGCAGTATTTT CASSESGSTDTQYF
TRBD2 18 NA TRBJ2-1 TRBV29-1 TGCAGCGTTGACCCGAACCGCATACTAGCGGGAGTGAGCAATGAGCAGTTCTTC CSVDPNRILAGVSNEQFF
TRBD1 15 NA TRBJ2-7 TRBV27 TGTGCCAGCAGTTTAACCGGCAGGGGGTCCCACGAGCAGTACTTC CASSLTGRGSHEQYF
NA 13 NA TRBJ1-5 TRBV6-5 TGTGCCAGCAGTTACGGGACACATCAGCCCCAGCATTTT CASSYGTHQPQHF
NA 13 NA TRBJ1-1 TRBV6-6 TGTGCCAGCAGTCACGGCCCCGCGGGAGAAGCTTTCTTT CASSHGPAGEAFF
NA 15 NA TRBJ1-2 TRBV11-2 TGTGCCAGCAGCCCCCACCCCGGGACACTCTATGGCTACACCTTC CASSPHPGTLYGYTF
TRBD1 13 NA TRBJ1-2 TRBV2 TGTGCCAGCAGAACGGGACAGAGCTATGGCTACACCTTC CASRTGQSYGYTF
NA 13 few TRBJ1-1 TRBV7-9 TGTGCCAGCAGACCCAGGGGTGACACTGAAGCTTTCTTT CASRPRGDTEAFF
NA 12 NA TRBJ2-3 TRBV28 TGTGCCAGCAGTTTAAGGTGGTATACGCAGTATTTT CASSLRWYTQYF
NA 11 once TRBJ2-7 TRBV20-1 TGCAGTGCTGGGGGCCTGTGGGAGCAGTACTTC CSAGGLWEQYF
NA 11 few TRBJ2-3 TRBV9 TGTGCCAGCAGCGTAGATGATACGCAGTATTTT CASSVDDTQYF
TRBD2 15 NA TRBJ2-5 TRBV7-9 TGTGCCAGCCGAGAGCCGGGACTAGCACAAGAGACCCAGTACTTC CASREPGLAQETQYF
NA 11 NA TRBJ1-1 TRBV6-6 TGTGCCAGCAGGCCAGGAACTGAAGCTTTCTTT CASRPGTEAFF
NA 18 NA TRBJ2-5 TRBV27 TGTGCCAGCAGTTTGGACCCAGGAGTGGAGGGCGGTTGGGAGACCCAGTACTTC CASSLDPGVEGGWETQYF
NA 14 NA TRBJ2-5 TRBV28 TGTGCCAGCAGACTCGGGCAGACCCAAGAGACCCAGTACTTC CASRLGQTQETQYF
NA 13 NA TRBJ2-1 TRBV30 TGTGCAAGGACTTGGGGTAGCTACAATGAGCAGTTCTTC CARTWGSYNEQFF
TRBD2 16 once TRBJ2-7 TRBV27 TGTGCCAGCAGTTTATCGATGAGCGGGAGTATTTACGAGCAGTACTTC CASSLSMSGSIYEQYF
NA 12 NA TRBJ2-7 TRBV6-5 TGTGCCAGCAGTAACACAGGGTACGAGCAGTACTTC CASSNTGYEQYF
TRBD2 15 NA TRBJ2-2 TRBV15 TGTGCCGCCCAAGGCGGGACTAGCGACACCGGGGAGCTGTTTTTT CAAQGGTSDTGELFF
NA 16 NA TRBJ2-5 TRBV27 TGTGCCAGCAGTTTACAAGGGATCACCGTCCAAGAGACCCAGTACTTC CASSLQGITVQETQYF
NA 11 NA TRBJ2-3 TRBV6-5 TGTGCCAGCAGTTACGCTTATACGCAGTATTTT CASSYAYTQYF
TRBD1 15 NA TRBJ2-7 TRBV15 TGTGCCACCAGCAGAGATCTTCGTGACAGGGTCGAGCAGTACTTC CATSRDLRDRVEQYF
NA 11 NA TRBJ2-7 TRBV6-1 TGTGCCAGCACTAGGGCCTACGAGCAGTACTTC CASTRAYEQYF
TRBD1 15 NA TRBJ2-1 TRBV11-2 TGTGCCAGCAGCCGTTATTCTGGGACAGGGAATGAGCAGTTCTTC CASSRYSGTGNEQFF
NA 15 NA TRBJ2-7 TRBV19 TGTGCCAGTAGTATGACATTACAGCCCCAGTACGAGCAGTACTTC CASSMTLQPQYEQYF
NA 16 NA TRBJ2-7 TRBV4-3 TGCGCCAGCAGCCAAACGAAGTCGGGAGAGGCATACGAGCAGTACTTC CASSQTKSGEAYEQYF
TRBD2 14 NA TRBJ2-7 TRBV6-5 TGTGCCAGCAGTTACTCGTCACAGCGGGGGGAGCAGTACTTC CASSYSSQRGEQYF
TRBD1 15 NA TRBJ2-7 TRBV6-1 TGTGCCAGCAGTGAAGGGACAGGATACTCCTACGAGCAGTACTTC CASSEGTGYSYEQYF
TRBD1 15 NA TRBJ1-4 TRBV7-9 TGTGCCAGCAGCTTAGAAGGGACAGGGATAGAAAAACTGTTTTTT CASSLEGTGIEKLFF
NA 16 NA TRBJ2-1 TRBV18 TGTGCCAGCTCACCCAAAGACGGGGGCGGTTACAATGAGCAGTTCTTC CASSPKDGGGYNEQFF
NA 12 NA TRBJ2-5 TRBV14 TGTGCCAGCAGCCAATGGCGGGAGACCCAGTACTTC CASSQWRETQYF
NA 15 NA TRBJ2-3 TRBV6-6 TGTGCCAGCAGTTACTCCCTGACTGATACAGATACGCAGTATTTT CASSYSLTDTDTQYF
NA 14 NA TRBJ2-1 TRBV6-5 TGTGCCAGCAGTTTAGACTACTCCTACAATGAGCAGTTCTTC CASSLDYSYNEQFF
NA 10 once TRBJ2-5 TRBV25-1 TGTGCCAGCAGTGATAGGGACCAGTACTTC CASSDRDQYF
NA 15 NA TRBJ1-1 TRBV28 TGTGCCAGCAGTTTGGGGGCAGGGACTGCCACTGAAGCTTTCTTT CASSLGAGTATEAFF
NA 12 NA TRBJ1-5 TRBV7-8 TGTGCCAGCAGCACACAGAATCAGCCCCAGCATTTT CASSTQNQPQHF
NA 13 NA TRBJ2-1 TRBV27 TGTGCCAGCGGCAGAGGCTCCTACAATGAGCAGTTCTTC CASGRGSYNEQFF
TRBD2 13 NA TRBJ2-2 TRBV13 TGTGCCAGCAGCCCACGGACTAGCGGGGAGCTGTTTTTT CASSPRTSGELFF
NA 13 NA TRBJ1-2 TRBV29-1 TGCAGCGTTGAAGATGCGGGGGACTATGGCTACACCTTC CSVEDAGDYGYTF
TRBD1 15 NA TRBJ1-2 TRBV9 TGTGCCAGCAGCGAGTGGGGGACAGCGAACTATGGCTACACCTTC CASSEWGTANYGYTF
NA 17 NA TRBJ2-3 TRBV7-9 TGTGCCAGCAGCCCCTACCACAGGGGAGGCCGGGAGCTTACGCAGTATTTT CASSPYHRGGRELTQYF
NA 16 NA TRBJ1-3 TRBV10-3 TGTGCCATCAGTGAGTCGTGGACCCTCTCTGGAAACACCATATATTTT CAISESWTLSGNTIYF
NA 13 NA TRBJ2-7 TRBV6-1 TGTGCCAGCAGCGAAGGCCGATCCTACGAGCAGTACTTC CASSEGRSYEQYF
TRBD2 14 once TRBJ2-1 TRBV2 TGTGCCAGCAGTCCAGCGGGAGGTTACAATGAGCAGTTCTTC CASSPAGGYNEQFF